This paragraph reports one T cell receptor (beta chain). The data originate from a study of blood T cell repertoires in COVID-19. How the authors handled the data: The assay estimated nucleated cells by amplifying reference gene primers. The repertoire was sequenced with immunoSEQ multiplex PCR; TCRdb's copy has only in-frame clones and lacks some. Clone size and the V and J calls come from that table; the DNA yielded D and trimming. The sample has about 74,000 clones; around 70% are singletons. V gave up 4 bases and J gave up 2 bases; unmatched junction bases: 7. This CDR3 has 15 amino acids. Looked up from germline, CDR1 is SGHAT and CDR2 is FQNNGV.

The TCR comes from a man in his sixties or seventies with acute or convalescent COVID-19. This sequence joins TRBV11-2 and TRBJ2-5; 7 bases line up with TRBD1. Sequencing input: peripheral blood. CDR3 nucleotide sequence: TGTGCCAGCAGCTCTAATTCGGGACAGCAAGAGACCCAGTACTTC. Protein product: CASSSNSGQQETQYF.